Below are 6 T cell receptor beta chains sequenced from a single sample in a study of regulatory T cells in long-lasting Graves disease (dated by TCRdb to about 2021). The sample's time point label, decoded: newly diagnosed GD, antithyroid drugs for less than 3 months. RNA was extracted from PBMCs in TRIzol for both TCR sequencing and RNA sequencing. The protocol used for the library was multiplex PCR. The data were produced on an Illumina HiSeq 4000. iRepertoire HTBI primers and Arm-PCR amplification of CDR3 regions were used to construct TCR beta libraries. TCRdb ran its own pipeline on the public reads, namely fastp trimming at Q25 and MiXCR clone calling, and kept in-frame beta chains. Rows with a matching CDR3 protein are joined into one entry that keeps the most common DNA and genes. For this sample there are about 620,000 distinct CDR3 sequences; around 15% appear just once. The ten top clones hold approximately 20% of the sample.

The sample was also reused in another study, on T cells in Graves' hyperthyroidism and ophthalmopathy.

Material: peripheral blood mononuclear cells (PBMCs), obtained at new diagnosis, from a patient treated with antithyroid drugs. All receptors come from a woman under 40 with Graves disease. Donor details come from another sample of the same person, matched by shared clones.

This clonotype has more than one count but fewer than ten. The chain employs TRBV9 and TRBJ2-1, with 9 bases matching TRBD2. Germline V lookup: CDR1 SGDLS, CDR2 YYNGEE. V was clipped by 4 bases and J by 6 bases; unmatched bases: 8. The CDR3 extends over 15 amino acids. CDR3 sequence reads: CASSPRTSAVNEQFF. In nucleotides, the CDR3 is TGTGCCAGCAGCCCCCGGACTAGCGCAGTCAATGAGCAGTTCTTC.

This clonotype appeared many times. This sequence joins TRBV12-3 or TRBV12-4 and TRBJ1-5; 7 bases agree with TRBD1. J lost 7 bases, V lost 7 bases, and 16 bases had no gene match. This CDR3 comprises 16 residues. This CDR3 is CASTVDRAPSGQPQHF. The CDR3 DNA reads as TGTGCCAGCACCGTAGACAGGGCCCCCTCCGGGCAGCCCCAGCATTTT.

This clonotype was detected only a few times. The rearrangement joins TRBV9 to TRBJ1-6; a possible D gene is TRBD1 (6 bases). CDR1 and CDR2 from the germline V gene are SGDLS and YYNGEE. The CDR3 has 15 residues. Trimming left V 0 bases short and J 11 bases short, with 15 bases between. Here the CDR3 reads CASSVEAGGGPPLHF. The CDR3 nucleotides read TGTGCCAGCAGCGTAGAGGCCGGGGGGGGGCCACCCCTCCACTTT.

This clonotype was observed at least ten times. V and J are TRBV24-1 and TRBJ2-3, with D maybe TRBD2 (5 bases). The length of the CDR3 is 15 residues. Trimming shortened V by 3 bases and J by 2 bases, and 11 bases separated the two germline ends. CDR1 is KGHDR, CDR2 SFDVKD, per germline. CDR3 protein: CATSDPRRDTDTQYF. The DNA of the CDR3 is TGTGCCACCAGTGATCCCCGTCGGGACACAGATACGCAGTATTTT.

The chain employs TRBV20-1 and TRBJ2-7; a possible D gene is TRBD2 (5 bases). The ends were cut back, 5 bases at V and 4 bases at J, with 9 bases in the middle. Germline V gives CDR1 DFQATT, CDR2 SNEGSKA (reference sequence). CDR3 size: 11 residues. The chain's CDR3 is CSAWENYEQYF. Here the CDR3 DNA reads TGCAGTGCTTGGGAGAATTACGAGCAGTACTTC.

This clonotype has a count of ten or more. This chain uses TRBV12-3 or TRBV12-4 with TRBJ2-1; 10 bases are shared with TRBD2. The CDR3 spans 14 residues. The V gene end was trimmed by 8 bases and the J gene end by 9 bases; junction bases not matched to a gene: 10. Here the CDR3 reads CASVPSGRVGEQFF. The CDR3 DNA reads TGTGCCAGCGTCCCTAGCGGGAGAGTGGGTGAGCAGTTCTTC.